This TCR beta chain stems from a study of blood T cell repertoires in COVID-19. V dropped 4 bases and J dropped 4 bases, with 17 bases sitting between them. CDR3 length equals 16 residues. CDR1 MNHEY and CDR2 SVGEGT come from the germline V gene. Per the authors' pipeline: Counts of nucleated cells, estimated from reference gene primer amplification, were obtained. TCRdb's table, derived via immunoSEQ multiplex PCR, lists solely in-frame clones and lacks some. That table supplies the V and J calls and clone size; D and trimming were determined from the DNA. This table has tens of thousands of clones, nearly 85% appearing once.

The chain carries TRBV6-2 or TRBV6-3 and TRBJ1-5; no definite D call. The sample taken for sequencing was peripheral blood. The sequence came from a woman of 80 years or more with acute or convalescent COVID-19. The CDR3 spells CASSFLADLENQPQHF. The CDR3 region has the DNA TGTGCCAGCAGTTTTCTTGCGGATTTGGAAAATCAGCCCCAGCATTTT.